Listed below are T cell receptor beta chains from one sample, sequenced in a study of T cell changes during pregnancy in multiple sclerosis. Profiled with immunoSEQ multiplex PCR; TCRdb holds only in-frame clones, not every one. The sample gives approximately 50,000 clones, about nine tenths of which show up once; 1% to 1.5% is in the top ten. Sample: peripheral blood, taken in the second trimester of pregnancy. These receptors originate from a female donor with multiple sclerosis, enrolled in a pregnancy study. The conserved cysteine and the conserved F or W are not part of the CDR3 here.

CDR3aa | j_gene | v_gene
ASSRAWRRGQPQH | TRBJ1-5 | TRBV16
ASSEGRFYGYT | TRBJ1-2 | TRBV6-1
ASSQERAGGLGDTQY | TRBJ2-3 | TRBV4-3
ASGPPGINIQY | TRBJ2-4 | TRBV12-5
ASSAQGGENTEAF | TRBJ1-1 | TRBV7-9
ASSQEPLHWESNQPQH | TRBJ1-5 | TRBV4-3
ASSFVGTTATDTQY | TRBJ2-3 | TRBV5-1
ASSRTAVRQPQH | TRBJ1-5 | TRBV19
ASSPGASYGYT | TRBJ1-2 | TRBV27
ASSLARRNTEAF | TRBJ1-1 | TRBV7-2
ASGLVLRGNNEQF | TRBJ2-1 | TRBV12-5
ASSGVLPGAGNQPQH | TRBJ1-5 | TRBV7-8
SVDNRWAYGYT | TRBJ1-2 | TRBV29-1
ASSRRVGRAGELF | TRBJ2-2 | TRBV7-2
ASSGQGLSSYNSPLH | TRBJ1-6 | TRBV28
ASSGDRVETQY | TRBJ2-5 | TRBV5-4
ASSARTSGTGELF | TRBJ2-2 | TRBV2
ASSEEGGNTEAF | TRBJ1-1 | TRBV25-1
ASSIDPWTGAGNTIY | TRBJ1-3 | TRBV19
ASSQMGQGAFNEQF | TRBJ2-1 | TRBV4-3
ASRPQGAPGDTQY | TRBJ2-3 | TRBV2
ARNWGDNEQF | TRBJ2-1 | TRBV19
SVDPGQGWDTEAF | TRBJ1-1 | TRBV29-1
ASSPGQGLAAQY | TRBJ2-3 | TRBV5-1
ASSETRGLGTGYT | TRBJ1-2 | TRBV10-2
ASKPRWTANTEAF | TRBJ1-1 | TRBV11-1
ASSTLAGLSSGANVLT | TRBJ2-6 | TRBV4-3
ASSLISNEKLF | TRBJ1-4 | TRBV5-6
ASSQDRDQPQH | TRBJ1-5 | TRBV11-2